The 8 T cell receptor beta chains listed next were all sequenced from one sample in a study of PD-1 blockade in mismatch repair-deficient tumors. Some clones are missing from TCRdb's copy, which holds only in-frame ones; the method was immunoSEQ multiplex PCR. The sample yields around 100,000 clones, 82% seen once. The specimen comprised peripheral blood, sampled 36 weeks after starting pembrolizumab. Receptors originate from an adult with mismatch repair-deficient cancer.

V and J are TRBV18 and TRBJ2-5; TRBD1 or TRBD2 may be the D gene (5 bases each). CDR3 length: 17 amino acids. V gave up 1 base and J gave up 2 bases, with 17 bases separating them. Per germline, CDR1 KGHSH and CDR2 LQKENI. Here the CDR3 reads CASSPQAPGRRQETQYF. As DNA, the CDR3 is TGTGCCAGCTCACCACAAGCGCCGGGACGGAGACAAGAGACCCAGTACTTC.

This clone was observed a handful of times. The V call is TRBV27, the J call TRBJ1-1; no reliable D call. With 2 bases removed from V and 1 base from J, the gap between germline ends came to 8 bases. The CDR3 totals 14 residues. CDR1 is MNHEY and CDR2 is SMNVEV in the germline V gene (reference sequence). CDR3 coding DNA: TGTGCCAGCAGTTTAATTAAGACGAACACTGAAGCTTTCTTT. Translating gives CASSLIKTNTEAFF.

V gene TRBV27 combines with J gene TRBJ1-2, with D unclear. The CDR3 has 14 residues. The germline V gene encodes CDR1 MNHEY and CDR2 SMNVEV (reference sequence). Trimming left V 11 bases short and J 5 bases short, with 21 bases between. CDR3 bases: TGTGCCGCAGTTTACGGGATAGGGATATATGGCTACACCTTC. Translating gives CAAVYGIGIYGYTF.

This chain uses TRBV6-1 with TRBJ2-7; possibly TRBD1 for D (6 bases). CDR1 and CDR2 (germline): MNHNS, SASEGT. Trimming took 4 bases from V and 3 from J, leaving 16 bases between them. This CDR3 spans 15 amino acids. The CDR3 sequence is CASSAPDRQFYEQYF. The CDR3 region has the DNA TGTGCCAGCAGTGCCCCGGACAGACAATTCTACGAGCAGTACTTC.

This chain links TRBV9 with TRBJ2-3; D is unclear. V was trimmed by 0 bases and J by 0 bases, leaving 5 bases between them. This CDR3 region has 14 residues. Per germline, CDR1 SGDLS and CDR2 YYNGEE. The CDR3 nucleotides read TGTGCCAGCAGCGTAGTACCTAGCACAGATACGCAGTATTTT. It is translated as CASSVVPSTDTQYF.

This chain joins TRBV5-6 and TRBJ2-1; 12 nucleotides match TRBD2. V shed 0 bases, J shed 8 bases, and the junction held 6 bases outside the gene matches. Germline loops: CDR1 SGHDT, CDR2 YYEEEE. This CDR3 is 16 amino acids long. CDR3 sequence reads: CASSLGLAGEVDEQFF. The CDR3 DNA reads TGTGCCAGCAGCTTGGGACTAGCGGGAGAAGTGGATGAGCAGTTCTTC.

This clone was seen only once. This sequence joins TRBV6-4 and TRBJ2-3, with TRBD1 matching over 10 bases. The CDR3 is made up of 15 amino acids. The V and J ends lost 6 bases and 2 bases, in that order; junction bases with no gene match: 5. Germline V gives CDR1 MRHNA, CDR2 SNTAGT. CDR3: CASSRQGASTDTQYF. The DNA of the CDR3 is TGTGCCAGCAGCAGACAGGGGGCATCCACAGATACGCAGTATTTT.

This clone has a handful of counts. The CDR3 DNA is TGTGCCAGCAGCTTGGTGGCGGGAGCTGGCAATGAGCAGTTCTTC. Encoded protein: CASSLVAGAGNEQFF. This chain links TRBV5-6 with TRBJ2-1, with 7 bases matching TRBD2. J gave up 6 bases and V 0 bases, and 6 bases lay outside the gene matches. The CDR3 length is 15 residues. Germline lookup yields CDR1 SGHDT and CDR2 YYEEEE.